This T cell receptor (beta chain) emerged from a study of blood T cell repertoires in COVID-19. Study background: The United States, Italy and Spain supplied acute and convalescent COVID-19 samples. In each case, the material was cDNA or gDNA derived from T cells, B-cell-depleted T cells, or PBMCs.

The CDR3 totals 15 residues. With 4 bases clipped from V and 4 bases from J, the junction kept 6 bases outside the gene matches. Germline loops: CDR1 SGHRS, CDR2 YFSETQ. In the source study's methods: Amplifying reference gene primers gave estimates of nucleated cell counts. Profiled with immunoSEQ multiplex PCR; TCRdb holds only in-frame clones, not every one. The V and J calls and clone size were taken over from that table, and D and trimming were inferred from the DNA. Found here are about 150,000 clones, 85% of them singletons; the top ten hold about 3%. Sequencing was done on a sample of peripheral blood. This rearrangement joins TRBV5-1 to TRBJ2-1, with 9 bases fitting TRBD2. The sequence was obtained from a woman aged 40 to 50 with active or convalescent COVID-19. CDR3 region: CASSPERGAYNEQFF. CDR3 nucleotides: TGCGCCAGCAGCCCCGAGCGGGGGGCTTACAATGAGCAGTTCTTC.